A single sample is the source of the 25 T cell receptor beta chains below, sequenced in a study of T cells in Graves' hyperthyroidism and ophthalmopathy (dated by TCRdb to the late 2010s). The library was built by means of multiplex PCR. The listed sequencing device is Illumina HiSeq 2000. TCR beta CDR3 regions were amplified from RNA transcripts. A first-round RT-PCR of the TCR CDR3 used the HTBI primer set with the Qiagen OneStep RT-PCR kit. The raw public data were reprocessed by TCRdb itself: fastp quality trimming at Q25, MiXCR clonotype calling, in-frame beta chains only. For every CDR3 protein sequence, its rows merge into one entry that carries the most common genes and DNA. The sample table shows a few hundred thousand distinct CDR3 sequences, and 15% to 19% are seen once. The ten largest clones represent roughly 6.6% of the sample. The specimen sequenced was blood. These receptors originate from a woman aged 30 to 39 with Graves' hyperthyroidism.

The J gene is TRBJ2-3, the V gene TRBV24-1; D may correspond to TRBD1 or TRBD2 (5 bases each). Germline-derived CDR1 and CDR2 are KGHDR and SFDVKD. The CDR3 sequence is 17 residues long. The V end lost 4 bases, the J end lost 7 bases, and 23 bases lay between the germline ends. CDR3 sequence (DNA): TGTGCCACCAGTGACGGGGACCTCTCCCACTACTCAAATACGCAGTATTTT. This encodes CATSDGDLSHYSNTQYF.

This clonotype was seen at least ten times. The rearrangement joins TRBV5-1 to TRBJ1-5; D might be TRBD1 (6 bases). The CDR3 covers 16 residues. V lost 0 bases and J lost 0, with 10 bases in between. The germline CDR1 and CDR2 sequences are SGHRS and YFSETQ. CDR3 nucleotide sequence: TGCGCCAGCAGCTTGGGGGGGCGGGATAGCAATCAGCCCCAGCATTTT. Amino acids: CASSLGGRDSNQPQHF.

This clonotype has ten or more counts. This chain connects TRBV18 to TRBJ1-2; TRBD1 matches at 7 bases. Looked up from germline, CDR1 is KGHSH and CDR2 is LQKENI. The ends lost 8 bases at V and 3 bases at J; junction bases unmatched: 9. The CDR3 loop spans 14 amino acids. This CDR3 is CASRQQGRDYGYTF. The DNA for the CDR3 is TGTGCCAGCCGTCAACAGGGGCGGGACTATGGCTACACCTTC. Full variable domain (rest looked up from reference TRBV18 and TRBJ1-2): NAGVMQNPRHLVRRRGQEARLRCSPMKGHSHVYWYRQLPEEGLKFMVYLQKENIIDESGMPKERFSAEFPKEGPSILRIQQVVRGDSAAYFCASRQQGRDYGYTFGSGTRLTVV.

This clonotype was seen a handful of times. The rearrangement links TRBV19 to TRBJ2-2; D may match TRBD1 or TRBD2 (6 bases each). This CDR3 is built from 17 residues. V dropped 4 bases and J dropped 7 bases, with 22 bases sitting between them. Germline V gene data show CDR1 as LNHDA and CDR2 as SQIVND (reference sequence). This chain's CDR3 is CASSTGWGAPPHGELFF. CDR3 bases: TGTGCCAGTAGTACCGGTTGGGGGGCCCCCCCCCACGGGGAGCTGTTTTTT.

This chain joins TRBV29-1 and TRBJ2-4, with a tentative D call TRBD1 (6 bases). This CDR3 spans 12 amino acids. Germline V gene lookup returns CDR1 SQVTM and CDR2 ANQGSEA. With 5 bases removed from V and 5 bases from J, the gap between germline ends came to 10 bases. The CDR3 reads CSVLEGENIQYF. The CDR3 coding sequence is TGCAGCGTTTTAGAGGGGGAAAACATTCAGTACTTC.

The chain recombines TRBV19 with TRBJ2-1, with TRBD2 identical over 9 bases. CDR3 length equals 18 residues. The ends lost 1 base at V and 1 base at J; junction bases unmatched: 8. Germline values: CDR1 LNHDA, CDR2 SQIVND (reference sequence). In nucleotides, the CDR3 is TGTGCCAGTAGTATAGGCCGACCGAGCGGGAGGTCCTACAATGAGCAGTTCTTC. It codes for CASSIGRPSGRSYNEQFF.

This clonotype has ten or more counts. This chain uses TRBV2 with TRBJ2-5; 9 bases line up with TRBD1. Germline V gene data show CDR1 as SNHLY and CDR2 as FYNNEI. The CDR3 loop spans 13 amino acids. Unmatched junction bases numbered 2, after V lost 4 bases and J lost 5 bases. The CDR3 region is CASSGDRAETQYF. CDR3 coding DNA: TGTGCCAGCAGTGGGGACAGGGCGGAGACCCAGTACTTC.

This clonotype was detected many times. The chain couples TRBV30 to TRBJ2-3; maybe TRBD2 (5 bases). From germline, CDR1 is GTSNPN and CDR2 SVGIG (reference sequence). Trimming removed 0 bases at V and 4 bases at J, with 14 bases between. CDR3 length equals 15 residues. The DNA of the CDR3 is TGTGCCTGGAGTGTACGCCGGGAAGTAGCAGATACGCAGTATTTT. It encodes CAWSVRREVADTQYF.

In its sample, this clonotype was seen many times. This chain joins TRBV5-1 and TRBJ2-7; 10 bases are shared with TRBD2. CDR1 and CDR2 (germline): SGHRS, YFSETQ. CDR3 length equals 16 residues. The ends lost 4 bases at V and 5 bases at J; junction bases unmatched: 12. Here the CDR3 DNA reads TGCGCCAGCAGCCCTCAGCGGGCTAGCGGGAGACACGAGCAGTACTTC. Its translation is CASSPQRASGRHEQYF.

The CDR3 DNA reads as TGTGCCAGCAGCGAACAGGGTAGTCAAGCCAAAAACATTCAGTACTTC. Translating it yields CASSEQGSQAKNIQYF. The chain joins TRBV7-2 to TRBJ2-4; the D gene is possibly TRBD1 (6 bases). In germline, CDR1 is SGHTA, CDR2 FQGNSA. The V end lost 5 bases, the J end lost 0 bases, and 14 bases lay between the germline ends. CDR3 length: 16 amino acids.

This clonotype showed up many times. The chain recombines TRBV27 with TRBJ1-1, with D unresolved. Germline V gives CDR1 MNHEY, CDR2 SMNVEV (reference sequence). V gave up 2 bases and J gave up 4 bases, with 14 bases separating them. This CDR3 has 15 amino acids. The CDR3 DNA sequence: TGTGCCAGCAGTTTAGGGAACGGTTGGCGCACTGAAGCTTTCTTT. Its protein is CASSLGNGWRTEAFF.

This clonotype was recorded at least ten times. The rearrangement links TRBV27 to TRBJ2-7; TRBD1 matches at 7 bases. The germline CDR1 and CDR2 sequences are MNHEY and SMNVEV (reference sequence). The CDR3 has 15 residues. V was clipped by 0 bases and J by 4 bases; unmatched bases: 6. The CDR3 DNA sequence: TGTGCCAGCAGTTTATCGAAAGGGGGCGGGTACGAGCAGTACTTC. This translates into CASSLSKGGGYEQYF.

This clonotype was picked up many times. This chain connects TRBV2 to TRBJ2-7; 7 bases match TRBD1. With V trimmed by 10 bases and J by 3 bases, 6 bases remained unmatched. Germline CDR1 SNHLY, CDR2 FYNNEI. This CDR3 is built from 12 residues. The CDR3 here is CATLDRSYEQYF. CDR3 DNA sequence: TGTGCCACCTTGGACAGGAGCTACGAGCAGTACTTC.

This clonotype was detected many times. V gene TRBV7-2 combines with J gene TRBJ2-1; TRBD2 agrees at 12 bases. The CDR3 consists of 15 residues. Trimming at V came to 5 bases and at J to 9 bases, leaving 8 bases not matched to a gene. Germline V gene lookup returns CDR1 SGHTA and CDR2 FQGNSA. CDR3 protein: CASSTTSGRSGEQFF. Here the CDR3 DNA reads TGTGCCAGCAGCACAACTAGCGGGAGGTCGGGTGAGCAGTTCTTC.

About this clonotype itself: A read error may explain this, as a much larger clone is one base away. The V gene is TRBV7-9, the J gene TRBJ2-1; D is uncertain. Trimming left V 5 bases short and J 11 bases short, with 10 bases between. Germline CDR1 reads SEHNR; CDR2 reads FQNEAQ (reference sequence). CDR3 length: 11 residues. The CDR3 loop reads CASSSSWQQFF. In DNA, the CDR3 is TGTGCCAGCAGCAGTAGTTGGCAGCAGTTCTTC.

This clonotype was counted many times. V and J are TRBV2 and TRBJ2-3; the match to TRBD2 covers 10 bases. The CDR3 is made up of 15 amino acids. Germline lookup yields CDR1 SNHLY and CDR2 FYNNEI. Losses at the gene ends were 6 bases for V and 6 bases for J; bases not matched to a gene: 9. CDR3 sequence reads: CASRTSGAPRDTQYF. CDR3 in DNA: TGTGCCAGCAGAACTAGCGGGGCCCCCCGGGATACGCAGTATTTT. Full variable domain (remainder filled in from reference TRBV2 and TRBJ2-3): EPEVTQTPSHQVTQMGQEVILRCVPISNHLYFYWYRQILGQKVEFLVSFYNNEISEKSEIFDDQFSVERPDGSNFTLKIRSTKLEDSAMYFCASRTSGAPRDTQYFGPGTRLTVL.

The CDR3 nucleotides read TGTGCCATCAGTGAGTCGAAGGGGCGGAACTATGGCTACACCTTC. Protein: CAISESKGRNYGYTF. The chain combines TRBV10-3 with TRBJ1-2; a possible D gene is TRBD1 (5 bases). The CDR3 extends over 15 amino acids. The germline V and J ends were trimmed by 0 bases and 2 bases, with 10 bases remaining between them. Looked up from germline, CDR1 is ENHRY and CDR2 is SYGVKD.

The V call is TRBV30, the J call TRBJ2-3, with no clear D. Looked up from germline, CDR1 is GTSNPN and CDR2 is SVGIG (reference sequence). This CDR3 has 12 amino acids. V was shortened by 0 bases and J by 8 bases, with 9 bases between the two germline ends. The CDR3 is CAWSVSQRTQYF. CDR3 bases: TGTGCCTGGAGTGTTAGTCAACGTACGCAGTATTTT.

This clonotype was recorded at least ten times. V gene TRBV3-1 combines with J gene TRBJ1-1; possibly TRBD1 for D (5 bases). The CDR3 extends over 15 amino acids. With 2 bases removed from V and 4 bases from J, the gap between germline ends came to 14 bases. Per germline, CDR1 LGHDT and CDR2 YNNKEL (reference sequence). The CDR3 is CASSQQGSLLTEAFF. The CDR3 DNA is TGTGCCAGCAGCCAACAGGGTTCTCTGCTCACTGAAGCTTTCTTT.

This clonotype was counted at least ten times. The rearrangement uses TRBV29-1 and TRBJ2-7; perhaps TRBD1 as D (5 bases). The ends were cut back, 0 bases at V and 2 bases at J, with 11 bases in the middle. This CDR3 is built from 14 residues. Germline loops: CDR1 SQVTM, CDR2 ANQGSEA. The CDR3 loop reads CSVEDQGPPYEQYF. The DNA for the CDR3 is TGCAGCGTTGAAGATCAGGGCCCCCCCTACGAGCAGTACTTC.

This clonotype was seen at least ten times. This rearrangement joins TRBV5-1 to TRBJ1-6; D possibly corresponds to TRBD1 (5 bases). V was pared by 4 bases and J by 7 bases, with 18 bases between. The CDR3 totals 16 residues. Germline V gene sequence: CDR1 SGHRS, CDR2 YFSETQ. The CDR3 loop is CASSLDTTGGNSPLHF. CDR3 bases: TGCGCCAGCAGCCTGGACACGACGGGGGGAAATTCACCCCTCCACTTT. The entire variable domain, with the rest obtained from reference TRBV5-1 and TRBJ1-6, is as follows: KAGVTQTPRYLIKTRGQQVTLSCSPISGHRSVSWYQQTPGQGLQFLFEYFSETQRNKGNFPGRFSGRQFSNSRSEMNVSTLELGDSALYLCASSLDTTGGNSPLHFGNGTRLTVT.

This clonotype was counted only a few times. DNA for the CDR3: TGTGCCACCAGTGATCCCCACCAGGACATATTTTTCTACGAGCAGTACTTC. Protein product: CATSDPHQDIFFYEQYF. The chain links TRBV24-1 to TRBJ2-7; tentative D call: TRBD1 (5 bases). Trimming took 3 bases from V and 3 from J, leaving 20 bases between them. Germline V lookup: CDR1 KGHDR, CDR2 SFDVKD. The CDR3 extends over 17 amino acids.

This clonotype was seen more than once but under ten times. The chain has TRBV29-1 and TRBJ2-1; D gene unclear. The CDR3 spans 10 residues. CDR1 SQVTM and CDR2 ANQGSEA come from the germline V gene. Trimming stripped 3 bases from V and 7 bases from J, with 4 bases between. CDR3 protein: CSVENNEQFF. The DNA of the CDR3 is TGCAGCGTTGAGAATAATGAGCAGTTCTTC.

Many counts were recorded for this clonotype. The chain carries TRBV12-3 or TRBV12-4 and TRBJ2-7; D is perhaps TRBD1 (6 bases). The CDR3 contains 11 residues. The V gene lost 6 bases and the J gene lost 7 bases, with 10 bases spanning the gap. The CDR3 coding sequence is TGTGCCAGCAGATCAGGGGAAGAGCAGTACTTC. Translation: CASRSGEEQYF.

This clonotype was found many times. The chain employs TRBV2 and TRBJ1-1; D not certain. Germline CDR1 is SNHLY and CDR2 is FYNNEI. V lost 4 bases to trimming and J lost 8 bases, with 8 bases between them. The CDR3 extends over 11 amino acids. CDR3 sequence (DNA): TGTGCCAGCAGTGGTAACCTAGAAGCTTTCTTT. It is translated as CASSGNLEAFF.